These 28 T cell receptor beta chains share one sample of origin, sequenced in a study of neoadjuvant anti-PD-1 for oral cavity cancer. Profiling relied on immunoSEQ multiplex PCR, and the TCRdb table lists in-frame clones only, not all of them. The sample comprises tens of thousands of clones, 80% to 90% of which are singletons, and 3% to 3.5% rests with the top ten. The sequenced sample was PBMCs, obtained before nivolumab (anti-PD-1) treatment. The origin of the receptors is a person between 40 and 79 years old with oral cavity squamous cell carcinoma.

The table lists this clone with a few counts. The rearrangement uses TRBV29-1 and TRBJ2-3; 13 nucleotides agree with TRBD2. Germline lookup yields CDR1 SQVTM and CDR2 ANQGSEA. CDR3 size: 16 residues. Trimming cost V 7 bases and J 4 bases; bases outside gene matches: 11. The CDR3 loop reads CSARTSGGRVADTQYF. The CDR3 coding sequence is TGCAGCGCCCGGACTAGCGGGGGTCGGGTGGCAGATACGCAGTATTTT.

This clone appeared a single time. The J gene is TRBJ2-3, the V gene TRBV4-1; D uncertain. The length of the CDR3 is 16 residues. V was pared by 2 bases and J by 1 base, with 13 bases between. Germline V gene data show CDR1 as MGHRA and CDR2 as YSYEKL. The CDR3 DNA sequence: TGCGCCAGCAGCCAAAGCAAGGGAATACGCACAGATACGCAGTATTTT. Its protein product is CASSQSKGIRTDTQYF.

This chain links TRBV5-1 with TRBJ2-3, with D perhaps matching TRBD2 (6 bases). Per germline, CDR1 SGHRS and CDR2 YFSETQ. With 1 base removed from V and 4 bases from J, the gap between germline ends came to 10 bases. CDR3 size: 14 residues. In DNA, the CDR3 is TGCGCCAGCAGCTTGACTAGCTGGGCAGATACGCAGTATTTT. It is translated as CASSLTSWADTQYF. The whole variable domain, filled in from reference TRBV5-1 and TRBJ2-3, reads KAGVTQTPRYLIKTRGQQVTLSCSPISGHRSVSWYQQTPGQGLQFLFEYFSETQRNKGNFPGRFSGRQFSNSRSEMNVSTLELGDSALYLCASSLTSWADTQYFGPGTRLTVL.

This rearrangement joins TRBV2 to TRBJ2-5, with D maybe TRBD2 (6 bases). The CDR3 spans 14 residues. The V end lost 6 bases, the J end lost 5 bases, and 16 bases lay between the germline ends. Germline V gene sequence: CDR1 SNHLY, CDR2 FYNNEI. The CDR3 loop is CASRRRGGGETQYF. CDR3 nucleotides: TGTGCCAGCAGACGAAGGGGCGGAGGGGAGACCCAGTACTTC.

The chain links TRBV29-1 to TRBJ1-4, with 9 bases identical to TRBD1. This CDR3 has 12 residues. Losses at the gene ends were 7 bases for V and 8 bases for J; bases not matched to a gene: 5. Germline V lookup: CDR1 SQVTM, CDR2 ANQGSEA. As DNA, the CDR3 is TGCAGCGGGGGACAGGGAGGAGAAAAACTGTTTTTT. Translating gives CSGGQGGEKLFF.

The chain couples TRBV29-1 to TRBJ2-7; 8 bases agree with TRBD2. The CDR3 consists of 12 residues. In germline, CDR1 is SQVTM, CDR2 ANQGSEA. V shed 3 bases, J shed 6 bases, and the junction held 4 bases outside the gene matches. In nucleotides, the CDR3 is TGCAGCGTTGAGCCCCGGGGGGGCGAGCAGTACTTC. Amino acids: CSVEPRGGEQYF.

This chain links TRBV10-3 with TRBJ2-5; 10 bases agree with TRBD2. The CDR3 runs to 18 residues. Germline loops: CDR1 ENHRY, CDR2 SYGVKD. The V gene end was trimmed by 3 bases and the J gene end by 4 bases; junction bases not matched to a gene: 14. The CDR3 here is CAISDSWGAGGPGETQYF. The CDR3 coding sequence is TGTGCCATCAGTGATTCGTGGGGAGCGGGGGGGCCTGGAGAGACCCAGTACTTC.

The V and J genes are TRBV15 and TRBJ1-2; 7 nucleotides line up with TRBD1. V was clipped by 1 base and J by 8 bases; unmatched bases: 13. The CDR3 contains 16 residues. From germline, CDR1 is LNHNV and CDR2 YYDKDF (reference sequence). The CDR3: CATSRGRGQSTLGYTF. CDR3 nucleotide sequence: TGTGCCACCAGCAGAGGCCGGGGACAGAGCACCCTCGGCTACACCTTC.

This clone was counted only a few times. This rearrangement joins TRBV7-9 to TRBJ2-1, with TRBD1 identical over 8 bases. Trimming took 5 bases from V and 9 from J; bases not matched to a gene: 15. CDR1 and CDR2 (germline): SEHNR, FQNEAQ (reference sequence). CDR3 length: 16 amino acids. CDR3 sequence (DNA): TGTGCCAGCAGCCCCCACCCGAGGACAGGGTCACCTGAGCAGTTCTTC. It yields the protein CASSPHPRTGSPEQFF.

The chain combines TRBV2 with TRBJ1-2, with TRBD1 as a possible D gene (5 bases). This CDR3 is 13 amino acids long. Between the trimmed V and J ends, which lost 7 bases and 7 bases, there was a span of 16 bases. In germline, CDR1 is SNHLY, CDR2 FYNNEI. CDR3 bases: TGTGCCAGCAAGGACGAAGGGGCCTCTGGCTACACCTTC. As protein: CASKDEGASGYTF.

A few counts support this clone. The chain links TRBV6-6 to TRBJ1-2; maybe TRBD1 (5 bases). Germline V gene lookup returns CDR1 MNHNY and CDR2 SVGAGI (reference sequence). CDR3 length equals 15 residues. V shed 0 bases and J shed 8 bases, with 16 bases lying between them. CDR3 coding DNA: TGTGCCAGCAGTTACTCGAGTGAAGGGGAGAGAGGCTACACCTTC. It yields the protein CASSYSSEGERGYTF.

The chain joins TRBV13 to TRBJ2-7; no reliable D call. Trimming left V 1 base short and J 2 bases short, with 9 bases between. CDR3 length: 14 amino acids. CDR1 is PRHDT and CDR2 is FYEKMQ in the germline V gene (reference sequence). The DNA of the CDR3 is TGTGCCAGCAGCTTAGCAGGAGTAGCCTACGAGCAGTACTTC. Amino acid sequence: CASSLAGVAYEQYF.

The chain uses TRBV13 and TRBJ2-7; TRBD2 is a possible D gene (7 bases). CDR1 PRHDT and CDR2 FYEKMQ come from the germline V gene (reference sequence). This CDR3 is 15 amino acids long. V dropped 3 bases and J dropped 6 bases, with 18 bases sitting between them. The CDR3 DNA reads as TGTGCCAGCAGCTTTGAGGGGCGGGGAGGGGGCGAGCAGTACTTC. Protein sequence: CASSFEGRGGGEQYF. Combining the CDR3 with reference TRBV13 and TRBJ2-7 gives the whole variable domain AAGVIQSPRHLIKEKRETATLKCYPIPRHDTVYWYQQGPGQDPQFLISFYEKMQSDKGSIPDRFSAQQFSDYHSELNMSSLELGDSALYFCASSFEGRGGGEQYFGPGTRLTVT.

The chain has TRBV5-1 and TRBJ2-2; D gene uncertain. The CDR3 runs 14 residues. Per the germline V gene, CDR1 is SGHRS and CDR2 is YFSETQ. The V gene lost 4 bases and the J gene lost 1 base, with 8 bases spanning the gap. The CDR3 loop reads CASSIRLNTGELFF. The CDR3 nucleotides are TGCGCCAGCAGCATCCGACTGAACACCGGGGAGCTGTTTTTT.

V gene TRBV29-1 combines with J gene TRBJ2-3; D not resolved. CDR1 and CDR2 (germline): SQVTM, ANQGSEA. This CDR3 region has 10 residues. Trimming pared 5 bases from V and 5 bases from J, leaving 5 bases between. The CDR3 nucleotides read TGCAGCGTTCGGCTAGATACGCAGTATTTT. This codes for CSVRLDTQYF.

The sample holds a few counts of this clone. This chain joins TRBV2 and TRBJ1-5, with TRBD1 matching 7 bases. J was trimmed by 3 bases and V by 6 bases; bases with no gene match: 5. The CDR3 runs 14 residues. Germline-derived CDR1 and CDR2 are SNHLY and FYNNEI. The CDR3 spells CASRGDSINQPQHF. The CDR3 coding sequence is TGTGCCAGCAGGGGGGACAGTATCAATCAGCCCCAGCATTTT.

The chain couples TRBV18 to TRBJ1-1; D gene ambiguous. The CDR3 length is 15 residues. With 0 bases removed from V and 3 bases from J, the gap between germline ends came to 11 bases. Germline CDR1 reads KGHSH; CDR2 reads LQKENI. The CDR3 loop reads CASSPPSGWYTEAFF. Here the CDR3 DNA reads TGTGCCAGCTCACCACCATCCGGGTGGTACACTGAAGCTTTCTTT.

This rearrangement joins TRBV25-1 to TRBJ2-5, with TRBD2 matching over 9 bases. This CDR3 contains 18 residues. V lost 1 base and J lost 1; bases outside the gene matches: 10. Germline loops: CDR1 MGHDK, CDR2 SYGVNS. The CDR3, as DNA: TGTGCCAGCAGTGAATCGCGGCTAGCGGGGATGTTCCAAGAGACCCAGTACTTC. Translated: CASSESRLAGMFQETQYF. The complete variable domain, with remaining parts taken from reference TRBV25-1 and TRBJ2-5, reads EADIYQTPRYLVIGTGKKITLECSQTMGHDKMYWYQQDPGMELHLIHYSYGVNSTEKGDLSSESTVSRIRTEHFPLTLESARPSHTSQYLCASSESRLAGMFQETQYFGPGTRLLVL.

The chain employs TRBV29-1 and TRBJ2-1; 11 bases fit TRBD1. Germline loops: CDR1 SQVTM, CDR2 ANQGSEA. The junction had 5 bases not matched to a gene; V was cut back by 5 bases and J by 5 bases. There are 14 residues in the CDR3. CDR3 region: CSVRDRGWDNEQFF. The DNA of the CDR3 is TGCAGCGTTCGGGACAGGGGGTGGGACAATGAGCAGTTCTTC.

The gene calls are TRBV25-1 and TRBJ1-2; D may be TRBD1 (6 bases). The CDR3 is 14 amino acids. Germline V gene data show CDR1 as MGHDK and CDR2 as SYGVNS. The ends were cut back, 4 bases at V and 6 bases at J, with 15 bases in the middle. The CDR3 spells CASSGPRGADGYTF. DNA for the CDR3: TGTGCCAGCAGTGGCCCCCGGGGGGCAGATGGCTACACCTTC.

This clone has just one count. V usage is TRBV19 and J usage is TRBJ1-2; perhaps TRBD1 as D (6 bases). The V end lost 10 bases, the J end lost 6 bases, and 15 bases lay between the germline ends. CDR3 size: 12 residues. The V gene's germline CDR1 is LNHDA and CDR2 SQIVND (reference sequence). The CDR3 reads CATRRDIDGYTF. In DNA form, the CDR3 reads TGTGCCACCCGCCGGGACATTGATGGCTACACCTTC.

The chain couples TRBV30 to TRBJ2-7, with 9 bases fitting TRBD2. V gave up 0 bases and J gave up 3 bases; unmatched junction bases: 9. The CDR3 has 16 residues. CDR1 is GTSNPN and CDR2 is SVGIG in the germline V gene (reference sequence). CDR3 sequence reads: CAWSVVGASGNYEQYF. The CDR3 nucleotides read TGTGCCTGGAGTGTGGTAGGGGCTAGCGGGAACTACGAGCAGTACTTC.

This clone was counted a single time. V gene TRBV4-2 combines with J gene TRBJ2-3; 7 nucleotides line up with TRBD2. Germline CDR1 is LGHNA and CDR2 is YNFKEQ. The CDR3 loop spans 18 amino acids. V was pared by 2 bases and J by 0 bases, with 11 bases of the junction left unmatched. CDR3 in amino acids: CASSQTASGSTSTDTQYF. CDR3 nucleotide sequence: TGTGCCAGCAGCCAAACGGCTAGCGGATCTACAAGCACAGATACGCAGTATTTT.

The V gene is TRBV28, the J gene TRBJ2-3; D is unclear. This CDR3 is 14 amino acids long. Germline V gene data show CDR1 as MDHEN and CDR2 as SYDVKM. Trimming shortened V by 7 bases and J by 0 bases, and 11 bases separated the two germline ends. The CDR3 DNA reads as TGTGCCAGCAAATCGCAGATTAGCACAGATACGCAGTATTTT. It is translated as CASKSQISTDTQYF.

The chain employs TRBV4-1 and TRBJ2-7, with 8 bases that match TRBD2. The CDR3 runs 15 residues. Germline lookup yields CDR1 MGHRA and CDR2 YSYEKL. Trimming at V came to 1 base and at J to 5 bases, leaving 7 bases not matched to a gene. The CDR3 nucleotides are TGCGCCAGCAGCCAAGTTGGACTAGCTTGGAACGAGCAGTACTTC. Protein product: CASSQVGLAWNEQYF.

This sequence joins TRBV30 and TRBJ1-4; no clear D gene. The CDR3 runs 14 residues. Trimming left V 1 base short and J 4 bases short, with 10 bases between. Per germline, CDR1 GTSNPN and CDR2 SVGIG (reference sequence). The CDR3 nucleotides read TGTGCCTGGAGTGAAACAGTAGTTAATGAAAAACTGTTTTTT. Translating gives CAWSETVVNEKLFF. The full variable domain, with the rest looked up from reference TRBV30 and TRBJ1-4, is SQTIHQWPATLVQPVGSPLSLECTVEGTSNPNLYWYRQAAGRGLQLLFYSVGIGQISSEVPQNLSASRPQDRQFILSSKKLLLSDSGFYLCAWSETVVNEKLFFGSGTQLSVL.

The chain employs TRBV7-8 and TRBJ2-5, with 8 nucleotides matching TRBD1. This CDR3 has 15 residues. Trimming cost V 7 bases and J 1 base; bases outside gene matches: 8. Germline values: CDR1 SGHVS, CDR2 FQNEAQ. The CDR3 loop reads CASKPQGAGQETQYF. Written as DNA, the CDR3 is TGTGCCAGCAAACCCCAGGGGGCTGGCCAAGAGACCCAGTACTTC.

The rearrangement uses TRBV7-8 and TRBJ1-4; TRBD1 might be the D (6 bases). The germline V gene encodes CDR1 SGHVS and CDR2 FQNEAQ. Between the trimmed V and J ends, which lost 5 bases and 1 base, there was a span of 8 bases. The CDR3 contains 14 residues. The CDR3 nucleotides read TGTGCCAGCAGCCCCAGGGGAACTAATGAAAAACTGTTTTTT. Translating gives CASSPRGTNEKLFF.